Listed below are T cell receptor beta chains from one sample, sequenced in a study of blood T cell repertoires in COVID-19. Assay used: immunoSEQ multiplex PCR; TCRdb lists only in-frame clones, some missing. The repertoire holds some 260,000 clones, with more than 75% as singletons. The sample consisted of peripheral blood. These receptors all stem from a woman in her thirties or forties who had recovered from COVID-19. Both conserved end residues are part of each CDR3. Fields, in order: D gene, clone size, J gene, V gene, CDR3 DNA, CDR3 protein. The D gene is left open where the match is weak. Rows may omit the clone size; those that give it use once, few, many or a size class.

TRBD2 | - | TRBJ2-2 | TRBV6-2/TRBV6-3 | TGTGCCAGCAGTTACCGGCTAGCGGCGACCACCGGGGAGCTGTTTTTT | CASSYRLAATTGELFF
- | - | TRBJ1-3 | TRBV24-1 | TGTGCCACCAGTGACCTGGGCCGATTCCCTGGAAACACCATATATTTT | CATSDLGRFPGNTIYF
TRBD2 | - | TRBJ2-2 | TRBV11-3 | TGTGCCAGCAGCGTGACTAGCGGAGACACCGGGGAGCTGTTTTTT | CASSVTSGDTGELFF
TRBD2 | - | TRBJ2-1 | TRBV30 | TGTGCCTGGAGTACAACCCGACTAGCAGCTGAGCAGTTCTTC | CAWSTTRLAAEQFF
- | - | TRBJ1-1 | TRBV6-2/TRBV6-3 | TGTGCCAGCAGTTACCAAACGGGGGGAGTGGGCACTGAAGCTTTCTTT | CASSYQTGGVGTEAFF
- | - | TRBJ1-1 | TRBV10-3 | TGTGCCTCCCTGCAGGCACTCGTGAACACTGAAGCTTTCTTT | CASLQALVNTEAFF
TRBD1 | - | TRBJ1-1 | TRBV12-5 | TGTGCTAGTGGCCGCCCCCAACCGGGACAGGGGAACACTGAAGCTTTCTTT | CASGRPQPGQGNTEAFF
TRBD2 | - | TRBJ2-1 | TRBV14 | TGTGCCAGCAGCCAAGTGGGGAGGGGAGTCGAGCAGTTCTTC | CASSQVGRGVEQFF
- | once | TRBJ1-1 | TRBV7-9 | TGTGCCAGCAGCCCCCCCGGGAGGGCTGAAGCTTTCTTT | CASSPPGRAEAFF
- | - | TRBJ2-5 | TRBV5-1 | TGCGCCAGCAGCCCCAGGACCGGGGAGGCCCAGTACTTC | CASSPRTGEAQYF
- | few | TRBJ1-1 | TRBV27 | TGTGCCAGCAGTTTACGGGGGGCGCTGAACACTGAAGCTTTCTTT | CASSLRGALNTEAFF
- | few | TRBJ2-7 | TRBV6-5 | TGTGCCAGCACCCTCAGTGGGCTAACCTACGAGCAGTACTTC | CASTLSGLTYEQYF
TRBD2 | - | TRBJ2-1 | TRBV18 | TGTGCCAGCTCCCAGGGTCTCACTAGCGGGCCCTACAATGAGCAGTTCTTC | CASSQGLTSGPYNEQFF
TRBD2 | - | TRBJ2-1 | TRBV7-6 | TGTGCCAGCAGCTTAGTGTGGGCTAGCGGGAGTCGTGATGAGCAGTTCTTC | CASSLVWASGSRDEQFF
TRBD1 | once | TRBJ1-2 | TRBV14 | TGTGCCAGCAGCCAAGATGGGGGCAGGGGGCGCGGCTACACCTTC | CASSQDGGRGRGYTF
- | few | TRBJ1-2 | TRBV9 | TGTGCCAGCAGCCCCCGGGACACCACCTATGGCTACACCTTC | CASSPRDTTYGYTF
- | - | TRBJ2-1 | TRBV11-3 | TGTGCCAGTCAAGGGGGGGCGGAGCAGTTCTTC | CASQGGAEQFF
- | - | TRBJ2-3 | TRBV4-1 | TGCGCCAGCAGCCACGGGAGAGGGGGCCCAGATACGCAGTATTTT | CASSHGRGGPDTQYF
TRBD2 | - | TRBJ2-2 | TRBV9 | TGTGCCAGCAGCCCGGGACTAGCGCCCACCGGGGAGCTGTTTTTT | CASSPGLAPTGELFF
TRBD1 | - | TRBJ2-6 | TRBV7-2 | TGTGCCAGCAGCCCGGGTGGGACAGGCTCCTCTGGGGCCAACGTCCTGACTTTC | CASSPGGTGSSGANVLTF
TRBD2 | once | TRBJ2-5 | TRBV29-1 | TGCAGCGTGGGACTAGCGGGAGGGGCCACCCAGTACTTC | CSVGLAGGATQYF
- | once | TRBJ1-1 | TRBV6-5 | TGTGCCAGCAGACCATCCGGAGTGGGGAACACTGAAGCTTTCTTT | CASRPSGVGNTEAFF
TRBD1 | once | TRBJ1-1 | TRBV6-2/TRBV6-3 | TGTGCCAGCAGTTACCGGGACAGGGGACAAGCTTTCTTT | CASSYRDRGQAFF
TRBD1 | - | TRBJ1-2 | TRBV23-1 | TGCGCCAGCAGTCAATCGCGGCAGGGGGCTGGTGGCTACACCTTC | CASSQSRQGAGGYTF
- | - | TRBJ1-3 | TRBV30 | TGTGCCTGGAGCCCCTCCCGCTCTGGAAACACCATATATTTT | CAWSPSRSGNTIYF
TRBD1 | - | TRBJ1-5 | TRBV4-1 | TGCGCCAGCGGTCCCGGGACAGGGGCCTATAGCAATCAGCCCCAGCATTTT | CASGPGTGAYSNQPQHF
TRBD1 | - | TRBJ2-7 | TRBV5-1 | TGCGCCAGCATGGGGGACAGTCGTGGCGAGCAGTACTTC | CASMGDSRGEQYF
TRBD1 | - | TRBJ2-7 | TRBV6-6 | TGTGCCAGCGGGACAGGAGGGGCTACGGGGCAGTACTTC | CASGTGGATGQYF
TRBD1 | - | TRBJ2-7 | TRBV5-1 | TGCGCCAGCAGCACCGGGACAGGGGGTGGCGAGCAGTACTTC | CASSTGTGGGEQYF
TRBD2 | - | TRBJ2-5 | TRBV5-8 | TGTGCCAGCAGCCCGGGACTAGCAGAGGGGGAGACCCAGTACTTC | CASSPGLAEGETQYF
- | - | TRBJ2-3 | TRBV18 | TGTGCCAGCTCACCGGTAGGGGATCGGACAGATACGCAGTATTTT | CASSPVGDRTDTQYF
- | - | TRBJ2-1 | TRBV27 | TGTGCCAGCAGTTTGTGGCTTCAGGGGGAGCAGTTCTTC | CASSLWLQGEQFF
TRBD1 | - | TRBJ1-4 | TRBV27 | TGTGCCAGCAGTCCCATTCCGGGACAGGGAAGGGCTAATGAAAAACTGTTTTTT | CASSPIPGQGRANEKLFF
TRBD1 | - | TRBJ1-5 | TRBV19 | TGTGCCGTCCAGGACAGGGCGGGACAGCCCCAGCATTTT | CAVQDRAGQPQHF
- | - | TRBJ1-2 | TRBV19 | TGTGCCAGTAGTGCGGCCGGGGGATACACCTTC | CASSAAGGYTF
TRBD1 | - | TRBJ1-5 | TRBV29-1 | TGCAGCGTTCTGACCGGGACAGGGGACCCTGGGGGAATGCCCCAGCATTTT | CSVLTGTGDPGGMPQHF
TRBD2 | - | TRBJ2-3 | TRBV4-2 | TGTGCCAGCAGCCAAGCAGGGACTAGCGGGACGGTAGATACGCAGTATTTT | CASSQAGTSGTVDTQYF
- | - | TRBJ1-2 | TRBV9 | TGTGCCAGCAGCGTAGCAGGGTCCAGTGGCTACACCTTC | CASSVAGSSGYTF
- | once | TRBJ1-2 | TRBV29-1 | TGCAGCGTTGAAGGGGCAGGGGACGGCTACACCTTC | CSVEGAGDGYTF
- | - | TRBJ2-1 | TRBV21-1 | TGTGCCAGCAGTCCCCTCAGGGACGGGGGATACAATGAGCAGTTCTTC | CASSPLRDGGYNEQFF
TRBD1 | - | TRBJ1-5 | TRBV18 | TGTGCCAGCTCACAAACGACAGGGGCGGGGCAGCCCCAGCATTTT | CASSQTTGAGQPQHF
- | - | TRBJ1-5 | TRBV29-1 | TGCAGCGTTGGCCCCGGTGGAGATCAGCCCCAGCATTTT | CSVGPGGDQPQHF
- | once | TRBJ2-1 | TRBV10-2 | TGCGCCGCCAGCGTTACCTCCTACAATGAGCAGTTCTTC | CAASVTSYNEQFF
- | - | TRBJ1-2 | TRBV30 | TGTGCCGCACAGGGAGGGAGGAGAGGACAACCCTATGGCTACACCTTC | CAAQGGRRGQPYGYTF
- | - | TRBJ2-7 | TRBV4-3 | TGCGCCAGCAGCCAAGACCTAGGCGACGGGACCTACGAGCAGTACTTC | CASSQDLGDGTYEQYF
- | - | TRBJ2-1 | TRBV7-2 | TGTGCCAGCAGCTTAGTCGGGGGACTGCCTAATAATGAGCAGTTCTTC | CASSLVGGLPNNEQFF
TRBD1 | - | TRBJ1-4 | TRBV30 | TGTGCCTGGAGGAGGGACCGGACAGGGACTAATGAAAAACTGTTTTTT | CAWRRDRTGTNEKLFF
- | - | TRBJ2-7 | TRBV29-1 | TGCAGCGTAGCCGGGTCGTATTCTCCTCGCGAGCAGTACTTC | CSVAGSYSPREQYF
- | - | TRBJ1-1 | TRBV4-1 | TGCGCCAGCAGCCAAAGATGGCCGGCAGGGGTTACTGAAGCTTTCTTT | CASSQRWPAGVTEAFF
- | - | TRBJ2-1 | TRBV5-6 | TGTGCCAGCAGCTTGGGCGGCGGGCCCTACAATGAGCAGTTCTTC | CASSLGGGPYNEQFF
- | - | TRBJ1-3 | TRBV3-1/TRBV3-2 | TGTGCCAGCAGCCAAGGGTTGGAGGGGAGAAACACCATATATTTT | CASSQGLEGRNTIYF
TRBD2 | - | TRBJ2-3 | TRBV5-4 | TGTGCCAGCAGCGGGACTAGCCGCACAGATACGCAGTATTTT | CASSGTSRTDTQYF
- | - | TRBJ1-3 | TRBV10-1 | TGCGCCAGCAGCCGCGGCACCGGCTCTGGAAACACCATATATTTT | CASSRGTGSGNTIYF
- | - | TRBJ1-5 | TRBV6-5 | TGTGCCAGCAGCCCAGACATATCCAATCAGCCCCAGCATTTT | CASSPDISNQPQHF
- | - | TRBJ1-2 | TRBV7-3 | TGTGCCAGCAGCCCCCAAGGGAGCGACTATGGCTACACCTTC | CASSPQGSDYGYTF